These 27 T cell receptor beta chains were sequenced from one sample in a study of T cell repertoires in cytomegalovirus infection. Their cognate antigens are unknown. TCRdb re-called the reads through MiXCR, storing one row per CDR3 protein. The sample yields approximately 89,000 distinct CDR3 sequences, approximately 30% seen once. The sample consisted of CD8+ T cells from cultured PBMCs, taken from culture after CMV antigen stimulation. The receptors originated from a human donor in good health (CMV status not recorded). Some clones in this sample may be carry-over from other donors' samples.

V and J are TRBV11-2 and TRBJ2-5; D is tentatively TRBD1 or TRBD2 (5 bases each). Between the trimmed V and J ends, which lost 5 bases and 5 bases, there was a span of 15 bases. Germline V gene data show CDR1 as SGHAT and CDR2 as FQNNGV. CDR3 size: 14 residues. CDR3 residues: CASSPDPGLETQYF. The CDR3 DNA follows: TGTGCCAGCAGCCCCGATCCGGGGCTGGAGACCCAGTACTTC.

This sequence joins TRBV18 and TRBJ2-7; no firm D call. Per germline, CDR1 KGHSH and CDR2 LQKENI. V lost 2 bases, J lost 3 bases, and 20 bases lay in between. The CDR3 extends over 17 amino acids. In nucleotides, the CDR3 is TGTGCCAGCTCACCAATCTCCCCCCCGGACCTTTACTACGAGCAGTACTTC. Amino acid sequence: CASSPISPPDLYYEQYF.

The chain links TRBV13 to TRBJ1-2; 7 bases line up with TRBD1. The CDR3 is 14 residues long. V was clipped by 6 bases and J by 0 bases; unmatched bases: 4. Per germline, CDR1 PRHDT and CDR2 FYEKMQ (reference sequence). Here the CDR3 DNA reads TGTGCCAGCAGTGAACAGGGGACTAACTATGGCTACACCTTC. Its protein is CASSEQGTNYGYTF.

This clonotype has a count of ten or more. The chain carries TRBV7-2 and TRBJ1-1; D call uncertain. The CDR3 extends over 12 amino acids. The germline V gene encodes CDR1 SGHTA and CDR2 FQGNSA. V was pared by 3 bases and J by 4 bases, with 6 bases between. CDR3 in amino acids: CASSFVGTEAFF. CDR3 nucleotide sequence: TGTGCCAGCAGCTTCGTGGGCACTGAAGCTTTCTTT.

In its sample, this clonotype was seen a few times. Being one base from a much bigger clone, this may be a read error. J is TRBJ2-7 and V is TRBV7-2; D gene unclear. Germline values: CDR1 SGHTA, CDR2 FQGNSA. The CDR3 is 11 residues long. V gave up 5 bases and J gave up 2 bases, with 4 bases separating them. Here the CDR3 reads CASSITYEQYF. The CDR3 bases are TGTGCCAGCAGCATAACCTACGAGCAGTACTTC.

This chain joins TRBV10-3 and TRBJ1-6, with no clear D. Germline assignment: CDR1 ENHRY and CDR2 SYGVKD. V gave up 6 bases and J gave up 9 bases, with 6 bases separating them. The CDR3 sequence is 11 residues long. The CDR3 reads CAISLISPLHF. Here the CDR3 DNA reads TGTGCCATCAGCTTAATTTCACCCCTCCACTTT.

The CDR3 sequence: CSALKGADNSPLHF. The CDR3, as DNA: TGCAGTGCCCTCAAGGGGGCAGACAATTCACCCCTCCACTTT. This chain links TRBV20-1 with TRBJ1-6; 7 bases are shared with TRBD1. J was trimmed by 7 bases and V by 6 bases; bases with no gene match: 9. The CDR3 runs 14 residues. Looked up from germline, CDR1 is DFQATT and CDR2 is SNEGSKA (reference sequence).

The chain uses TRBV4-1 and TRBJ2-2; tentative D call: TRBD1 (5 bases). This CDR3 comprises 15 residues. The V and J ends lost 6 bases and 1 base respectively, with 12 bases between them. The V gene's germline CDR1 is MGHRA and CDR2 YSYEKL. CDR3 sequence (DNA): TGCGCCAGCAGTCTGGGGCACTTGAACACCGGGGAGCTGTTTTTT. As protein: CASSLGHLNTGELFF.

About this clonotype itself: A much larger clonotype is one base distant, so this may be a read error. The J gene is TRBJ2-1, the V gene TRBV7-3; D possibly corresponds to TRBD2 (6 bases). Germline CDR1 SGHTA, CDR2 FQGTGA. This CDR3 has 15 residues. The chain's CDR3 is CASSTGTPGYNDQFF. The CDR3 bases are TGTGCCAGCAGCACCGGGACTCCCGGCTACAATGATCAGTTCTTC.

This clonotype was observed many times. This rearrangement joins TRBV20-1 to TRBJ1-6, with 10 positions matching TRBD1. V was pared by 5 bases and J by 8 bases, with 9 bases of the junction left unmatched. This CDR3 comprises 15 residues. Germline-derived CDR1 and CDR2 are DFQATT and SNEGSKA (reference sequence). For the CDR3, the DNA is TGCAGTGCTCAAATACCCGGGACAGGGGATTCACCCCTCCACTTT. Protein: CSAQIPGTGDSPLHF.

In this sample, this clonotype turned up many times. The chain uses TRBV12-3 or TRBV12-4 and TRBJ1-5; perhaps TRBD1 as D (6 bases). CDR3 length: 14 residues. Trimming stripped 5 bases from V and 8 bases from J, with 16 bases between. Here the CDR3 DNA reads TGTGCCAGCAGTCGCGGGGGGCCGAATGAGCCCCAGCATTTT. This gives the protein CASSRGGPNEPQHF.

This chain connects TRBV14 to TRBJ2-2, with a weak D call TRBD1 (6 bases). The germline gives CDR1 SGHDN, CDR2 FVKESK. Trimming removed 8 bases at V and 6 bases at J, with 25 bases between. The length of the CDR3 is 17 residues. DNA of the CDR3: TGTGCCAGCGGAGAAATAAGTGGGGGCCCGGGCGCCGGGGAGCTGTTTTTT. Encoded protein: CASGEISGGPGAGELFF. The entire variable domain, with the rest obtained from reference TRBV14 and TRBJ2-2, is as follows: EAGVTQFPSHSVIEKGQTVTLRCDPISGHDNLYWYRRVMGKEIKFLLHFVKESKQDESGMPNNRFLAERTGGTYSTLKVQPAELEDSGVYFCASGEISGGPGAGELFFGEGSRLTVL.

The J gene is TRBJ1-5, the V gene TRBV7-9; D ambiguous. Per the germline V gene, CDR1 is SEHNR and CDR2 is FQNEAQ (reference sequence). This CDR3 is 12 amino acids long. Trimming shortened V by 5 bases and J by 6 bases, and 8 bases separated the two germline ends. CDR3 sequence: CASSPDRQPQHF. The CDR3 DNA reads as TGTGCCAGCAGCCCGGATCGTCAGCCCCAGCATTTT.

The genes are TRBV27 and TRBJ1-1, with D possibly matching TRBD1 (5 bases). The CDR3 is 13 amino acids. V gave up 8 bases and J gave up 5 bases, with 15 bases separating them. The germline CDR1 and CDR2 sequences are MNHEY and SMNVEV (reference sequence). The CDR3 protein is CASGLGTFTEAFF. CDR3 in DNA: TGTGCCAGCGGCTTAGGGACCTTTACTGAAGCTTTCTTT.

Ten or more counts support this clonotype. The chain is built from TRBV19 and TRBJ1-2, with 7 bases aligning to TRBD1. CDR3 size: 15 residues. With 5 bases clipped from V and 4 bases from J, the junction kept 10 bases outside the gene matches. The germline V gene encodes CDR1 LNHDA and CDR2 SQIVND (reference sequence). CDR3 in amino acids: CASSDRQGSAYGYTF. The CDR3 coding sequence is TGTGCCAGTAGTGACAGACAGGGTAGTGCCTATGGCTACACCTTC.

This clonotype was counted ten times or more. The genes are TRBV7-3 and TRBJ2-7; D might be TRBD2 (6 bases). Germline CDR1 SGHTA, CDR2 FQGTGA. Trimming left V 5 bases short and J 4 bases short, with 15 bases between. CDR3 length equals 14 residues. The CDR3 bases are TGTGCCAGCAGCCCGTTTGGGGGGAGTTACGAGCAGTACTTC. Translation gives CASSPFGGSYEQYF.

The sample holds many counts of this clonotype. CDR3 DNA: TGTGCCAGCCGAGGGCGGATCCAAGAGACCCAGTACTTC. Protein sequence: CASRGRIQETQYF. The chain uses TRBV7-2 and TRBJ2-5; TRBD2 might be the D (5 bases). Germline lookup yields CDR1 SGHTA and CDR2 FQGNSA. V lost 8 bases to trimming and J lost 1 base, with 11 bases between them. The CDR3 is 13 residues long.

This clonotype was recorded at least ten times. A junction boundary mismatches the germline segment, possibly from a read error. The chain joins TRBV11-1 to TRBJ2-7, with D unclear. The CDR3 is made up of 14 amino acids. Per the germline V gene, CDR1 is SGHAT and CDR2 is FQDESV (reference sequence). DNA of the CDR3: TGTGCCAGCAGACCCGGCGGTACCTCCAACGAGCAGTACTTC. Protein sequence: CASRPGGTSNEQYF.

There are a few counts of this clonotype. The chain's CDR3 is CASNSRDINEKLFF. In DNA form, the CDR3 reads TGTGCCAGTAACTCTCGGGACATTAATGAAAAACTGTTTTTT. The chain employs TRBV19 and TRBJ1-4; possible D gene TRBD1, 6 bases. CDR3 size: 14 residues. Trimming pared 7 bases from V and 4 bases from J, leaving 13 bases between. The germline CDR1 and CDR2 sequences are LNHDA and SQIVND (reference sequence).

The CDR3 spells CASSLSRYGTEAFF. CDR3 nucleotides: TGTGCCAGCAGTTTATCGCGGTACGGCACTGAAGCTTTCTTT. This rearrangement joins TRBV27 to TRBJ1-1; D call uncertain. The CDR3 consists of 14 residues. Trimming cost V 0 bases and J 4 bases, with 9 bases left between them. Per germline, CDR1 MNHEY and CDR2 SMNVEV (reference sequence).

The J gene is TRBJ1-1, the V gene TRBV12-3 or TRBV12-4; 8 nucleotides match TRBD1. There are 14 residues in the CDR3. The trim removed 7 bases at V and 5 bases at J, leaving 9 bases unmatched. The chain's CDR3 is CASKATGDRTEAFF. In DNA form, the CDR3 reads TGTGCCAGCAAAGCGACAGGGGATAGGACTGAAGCTTTCTTT.

V gene TRBV7-2 combines with J gene TRBJ2-3, with 13 bases identical to TRBD2. The trim removed 0 bases at V and 2 bases at J, leaving 5 bases unmatched. CDR1 SGHTA and CDR2 FQGNSA come from the germline V gene. The CDR3 is 18 amino acids. The CDR3 spells CASSLAAGTSGDTDTQYF. CDR3 DNA: TGTGCCAGCAGCTTAGCGGCAGGGACTAGCGGGGACACAGATACGCAGTATTTT. The full variable domain, with the rest looked up from reference TRBV7-2 and TRBJ2-3, is GAGVSQSPSNKVTEKGKDVELRCDPISGHTALYWYRQSLGQGLEFLIYFQGNSAPDKSGLPSDRFSAERTGGSVSTLTIQRTQQEDSAVYLCASSLAAGTSGDTDTQYFGPGTRLTVL.

This clonotype was seen a handful of times. J is TRBJ2-7 and V is TRBV7-8; 9 bases fit TRBD1. After removal of 5 bases from V and 3 bases from J, the junction contained 11 bases not matched to a gene. Germline lookup yields CDR1 SGHVS and CDR2 FQNEAQ. The CDR3 contains 16 residues. The CDR3 spells CASSPGLRTGVYEQYF. The CDR3 region has the DNA TGTGCCAGCAGCCCCGGCCTACGGACAGGGGTCTACGAGCAGTACTTC.

This rearrangement joins TRBV6-5 to TRBJ1-4; no reliable D call. CDR3 length: 15 residues. Trimming took 2 bases from V and 7 from J, leaving 14 bases between them. Germline CDR1 MNHEY, CDR2 SVGAGI. In nucleotides, the CDR3 is TGTGCCAGCAGTTACGGAGGGTTAGTCGGTGAAAAACTGTTTTTT. Amino acids: CASSYGGLVGEKLFF.

The CDR3 DNA is TGTGCCAGCTCACCAATACTAGCGGGGGCATACAATGAGCAGTTCTTC. Residues: CASSPILAGAYNEQFF. The V gene is TRBV18, the J gene TRBJ2-1, with 11 bases aligning to TRBD2. CDR1 and CDR2 from the germline V gene are KGHSH and LQKENI. V lost 2 bases and J lost 4; bases outside the gene matches: 4. The CDR3 has 16 residues.

V gene TRBV7-9 combines with J gene TRBJ1-5; D remains unclear. Germline loops: CDR1 SEHNR, CDR2 FQNEAQ (reference sequence). V lost 3 bases and J 13 bases, leaving 13 bases between the germline ends. The CDR3 extends over 12 amino acids. CDR3: CASSFGETVQHF. CDR3 nucleotide sequence: TGTGCCAGCAGCTTCGGTGAGACCGTGCAGCATTTT.

This clonotype was found a few times. Here the CDR3 DNA reads TGTGCCAGCAGTTACCAAGAGACCCAGTACTTC. Residues: CASSYQETQYF. The chain carries TRBV12-3 or TRBV12-4 and TRBJ2-5, with unresolved D. The length of the CDR3 is 11 residues. V was trimmed by 4 bases and J by 0 bases, leaving 0 bases between them.